Each of the 23 T cell receptor beta chains below was sequenced from the same sample in a study of blood T cells in healthy people across ages. The second PCR ran about 6 to 11 cycles with a sample-barcoded 5' primer and J-beta primers. TCRdb redid the calling of the 5' RACE reads with MiXCR, one entry per CDR3 protein. The sample shows under 950,000 distinct CDR3 sequences, roughly 20% of them seen only once. Sequencing was performed on blood. These receptors were obtained from an older man in good health.

The rearrangement joins TRBV20-1 to TRBJ1-5, with 7 bases lining up with TRBD1. The V and J ends lost 6 bases and 3 bases, in that order; junction bases with no gene match: 11. There are 15 residues in the CDR3. The germline gives CDR1 DFQATT, CDR2 SNEGSKA (reference sequence). The CDR3 protein is CSAQRTGIDNQPQHF. The CDR3 DNA reads as TGCAGTGCACAGAGGACAGGCATAGACAATCAGCCCCAGCATTTT.

The genes are TRBV5-1 and TRBJ2-1; D is undetermined. V gave up 4 bases and J gave up 8 bases, with 16 bases separating them. The germline CDR1 and CDR2 sequences are SGHRS and YFSETQ. This CDR3 region has 14 residues. Here the CDR3 reads CASSPNPARDEQFF. The CDR3 bases are TGCGCCAGCAGCCCGAATCCGGCTCGCGATGAGCAGTTCTTC.

This clonotype has only a few counts. The V gene is TRBV7-9, the J gene TRBJ2-7, with no clear D. In germline, CDR1 is SEHNR, CDR2 FQNEAQ (reference sequence). The CDR3 totals 16 residues. V gave up 2 bases and J gave up 2 bases, with 16 bases separating them. The CDR3 bases are TGTGCCAGCAGCTTAAAGTTTTCAATAGTCACCTACGAGCAGTACTTC. It codes for CASSLKFSIVTYEQYF.

This clonotype was seen repeatedly, ten times or more. V gene TRBV20-1 combines with J gene TRBJ2-3; TRBD2 aligns across 13 bases. This CDR3 comprises 16 residues. The V gene's germline CDR1 is DFQATT and CDR2 SNEGSKA (reference sequence). Trimming took 0 bases from V and 4 from J; bases not matched to a gene: 4. The CDR3 coding sequence is TGCAGTGCTAGAGATCATGGACTAGCGGGAGCAGATACGCAGTATTTT. It encodes CSARDHGLAGADTQYF.

This chain links TRBV18 with TRBJ2-7, with 8 bases matching TRBD2. Germline V lookup: CDR1 KGHSH, CDR2 LQKENI. The CDR3 contains 15 residues. J was trimmed by 5 bases and V by 0 bases; bases with no gene match: 6. The CDR3 reads CASSPPRGVQDEQYF. CDR3 nucleotides: TGTGCCAGCTCACCACCGCGGGGGGTCCAGGACGAGCAGTACTTC. The full variable domain, its missing parts supplied by reference TRBV18 and TRBJ2-7, is NAGVMQNPRHLVRRRGQEARLRCSPMKGHSHVYWYRQLPEEGLKFMVYLQKENIIDESGMPKERFSAEFPKEGPSILRIQQVVRGDSAAYFCASSPPRGVQDEQYFGPGTRLTVT.

This clonotype has a handful of counts. At one of its ends the junction is not consistent with the germline gene, which may arise from a read error. The chain uses TRBV5-1 and TRBJ2-7, with TRBD2 matching 13 bases. The J call may be in error: the DNA end matches TRBJ2-1 better. There are 16 residues in the CDR3. Germline lookup yields CDR1 SGHRS and CDR2 YFSETQ. The CDR3, as DNA: TGCGTCAGCAGCTTGGCACTAGCGGGGGGGCTCTATGAGCAGTTCTTC. Protein sequence: CVSSLALAGGLYEQFF.

The chain employs TRBV7-2 and TRBJ2-3; 7 bases match TRBD2. With 3 bases clipped from V and 7 bases from J, the junction kept 10 bases outside the gene matches. CDR3 length equals 15 residues. CDR1 is SGHTA, CDR2 FQGNSA, per germline. Here the CDR3 reads CASSFTLLAIYTQYF. For the CDR3, the DNA is TGTGCCAGCAGCTTTACCCTACTAGCGATTTATACGCAGTATTTT. The whole variable domain, remainder taken from reference TRBV7-2 and TRBJ2-3, is GAGVSQSPSNKVTEKGKDVELRCDPISGHTALYWYRQSLGQGLEFLIYFQGNSAPDKSGLPSDRFSAERTGGSVSTLTIQRTQQEDSAVYLCASSFTLLAIYTQYFGPGTRLTVL.

The CDR3 nucleotides read TGTGCCAGCAGCTCGACTCCAGGAACAACTAATGAAAAACTGTTTTTT. This codes for CASSSTPGTTNEKLFF. The J gene is TRBJ1-4, the V gene TRBV7-9, with D unresolved. The germline CDR1 and CDR2 sequences are SEHNR and FQNEAQ (reference sequence). Trimming removed 4 bases at V and 0 bases at J, with 12 bases between. The CDR3 consists of 16 residues.

This clonotype was detected only a few times. The gene calls are TRBV12-3 or TRBV12-4 and TRBJ1-3, with no clear D. The CDR3 is made up of 14 amino acids. Trimming pared 3 bases from V and 0 bases from J, leaving 6 bases between. CDR3 sequence: CASSFYGSGNTIYF. The CDR3 bases are TGTGCCAGCAGTTTTTATGGCTCTGGAAACACCATATATTTT.

V is TRBV14 and J is TRBJ1-2; 8 positions agree with TRBD1. Germline lookup yields CDR1 SGHDN and CDR2 FVKESK. This CDR3 region has 17 residues. With V trimmed by 1 base and J by 7 bases, 14 bases remained unmatched. CDR3 sequence reads: CASSQARTGRPLSGYTF. The DNA of the CDR3 is TGTGCCAGCAGCCAAGCTCGGACAGGGAGGCCCCTATCTGGCTACACCTTC.

This clonotype was detected a few times. The chain carries TRBV6-5 and TRBJ2-2; D gene unclear. Germline lookup yields CDR1 MNHEY and CDR2 SVGAGI. The CDR3 has 13 amino acids. Trimming removed 2 bases from V and 4 bases from J, with 5 bases in between. CDR3 DNA: TGTGCCAGCAGTTACCAGTCCACCGGGGAGCTGTTTTTT. Translation: CASSYQSTGELFF.

This clonotype was found many times. The V gene is TRBV7-2, the J gene TRBJ1-4; possible D gene TRBD1, 6 bases. The V gene's germline CDR1 is SGHTA and CDR2 FQGNSA. V lost 0 bases to trimming and J lost 8 bases, with 10 bases between them. The CDR3 runs to 14 residues. The CDR3 sequence: CASSLAGGGEKLFF. The CDR3 nucleotides are TGTGCCAGCAGCTTAGCAGGGGGTGGAGAAAAACTGTTTTTT.

J is TRBJ2-2 and V is TRBV3-1; 8 bases agree with TRBD1. CDR3 length equals 15 residues. After removal of 4 bases from V and 6 bases from J, the junction contained 7 bases not matched to a gene. Germline values: CDR1 LGHDT, CDR2 YNNKEL (reference sequence). CDR3 sequence reads: CASSPSDRAPGELFF. CDR3 nucleotide sequence: TGTGCCAGCAGCCCATCGGACAGGGCGCCCGGGGAGCTGTTTTTT.

Only one count was recorded for this clonotype. The chain couples TRBV9 to TRBJ2-5, with 7 bases aligning to TRBD2. The J call may be incorrect, as the DNA end agrees better with TRBJ2-1. The CDR3 is 16 amino acids. Looked up from germline, CDR1 is SGDLS and CDR2 is YYNGEE. Here the CDR3 reads CASSPRSGIGLDEQFF. CDR3 bases: TGTGCCAGCAGCCCACGAAGCGGGATAGGGTTGGATGAGCAGTTCTTC.

The CDR3 sequence: CASSQVLPERDLSYEQYV. CDR3 DNA: TGTGCCAGCAGCCAAGTGCTCCCCGAGCGGGACCTGTCCTACGAGCAGTACGTC. This rearrangement joins TRBV3-1 to TRBJ2-7; TRBD2 matches at 7 bases. Germline V gene sequence: CDR1 LGHDT, CDR2 YNNKEL (reference sequence). V shed 1 base and J 1 base; nucleotides not matched to a gene: 13. The CDR3 totals 18 residues.

As for this clonotype: A much larger clone sits a single nucleotide away, making a read error possible. This chain uses TRBV29-1 with TRBJ2-7; no firm D call. Per germline, CDR1 SQVTM and CDR2 ANQGSEA. The CDR3 is made up of 11 amino acids. V was clipped by 4 bases and J by 6 bases, with 10 bases between them. The DNA for the CDR3 is TGCAGCGTTGGATTTGGTCGCGAGCAGTACTTC. Residues: CSVGFGREQYF.

This clonotype has a count of ten or more. The rearrangement uses TRBV27 and TRBJ1-1; D unresolved. The length of the CDR3 is 13 residues. Per the germline V gene, CDR1 is MNHEY and CDR2 is SMNVEV (reference sequence). V lost 2 bases, J lost 6 bases, and 10 bases lay in between. DNA of the CDR3: TGTGCCAGCAGTTTAAGGCCAGCCTCTGAAGCTTTCTTT. This sequence encodes CASSLRPASEAFF.

J is TRBJ2-3 and V is TRBV7-2; perhaps TRBD2 as D (6 bases). The CDR3 loop spans 17 amino acids. Germline assignment: CDR1 SGHTA and CDR2 FQGNSA. V shed 1 base and J shed 3 bases, with 17 bases lying between them. CDR3 bases: TGTGCCAGCAGCTTAGAGGTCAACAGAGGAGGGACAGATACGCAGTATTTT. As protein: CASSLEVNRGGTDTQYF.

The table lists this clonotype with a few counts. The chain joins TRBV4-3 to TRBJ1-6; a possible D gene is TRBD1 (6 bases). Trimming left V 0 bases short and J 7 bases short, with 13 bases between. Germline V gives CDR1 LGHNA, CDR2 YSLEER. The CDR3 loop spans 16 amino acids. The CDR3 DNA reads TGCGCCAGCAGCCAAGATCGGGGGGGGCGCAATTCACCCCTCCACTTT. Amino acid sequence: CASSQDRGGRNSPLHF.

This clonotype was seen a single time. V usage is TRBV5-1 and J usage is TRBJ1-5, with no clear D. V shed 4 bases and J shed 5 bases, with 25 bases lying between them. The CDR3 totals 18 residues. The germline V gene encodes CDR1 SGHRS and CDR2 YFSETQ. The DNA of the CDR3 is TGCGCCAGCAGCCCAAATAAACCGGGCCCAAAGGAGGATCAGCCCCAGCATTTT. It yields the protein CASSPNKPGPKEDQPQHF.

This chain links TRBV12-3 or TRBV12-4 with TRBJ2-7; 8 bases are a match to TRBD1. The CDR3 contains 16 residues. V shed 5 bases, J shed 4 bases, and the junction held 13 bases outside the gene matches. The CDR3 nucleotides read TGTGCCAGCAGTCCCCCTGGGACAGGAGAGGTGTACGAGCAGTACTTC. Amino acids: CASSPPGTGEVYEQYF.

This clonotype appeared a few times. The chain carries TRBV6-5 and TRBJ1-4; 7 bases line up with TRBD1. V dropped 4 bases and J dropped 8; count of bases not matched to a gene: 13. CDR3 size: 16 residues. Germline values: CDR1 MNHEY, CDR2 SVGAGI. CDR3 in amino acids: CASSSRKRGLGEKLFF. Here the CDR3 DNA reads TGTGCCAGCAGTTCCCGGAAAAGGGGGCTGGGGGAAAAACTGTTTTTT.

The chain joins TRBV9 to TRBJ2-2; 9 nucleotides line up with TRBD2. CDR1 SGDLS and CDR2 YYNGEE come from the germline V gene. This CDR3 contains 16 residues. The V gene end was trimmed by 2 bases and the J gene end by 3 bases; junction bases not matched to a gene: 5. DNA of the CDR3: TGTGCCAGCAGCGTTGCGGGAGGGCCCCACACCGGGGAGCTGTTTTTT. Its protein product is CASSVAGGPHTGELFF.